The TCR beta chain under discussion was sequenced for a study of T cells after yellow fever vaccination. TCRdb re-analysed the 5' RACE reads in MiXCR, keeping a single row per CDR3 protein. The table lists roughly 150,000 distinct CDR3 sequences, about 6.2% of them singletons. Study results and limitations: Booster samples showed a return of most primary-vaccination clones (around 96% CD4, 88% CD8).

Ten or more counts support this clonotype. Its target is not known. The sequenced sample was CD4+ T cells sorted from PBMCs, obtained 10 days after the yellow fever booster vaccination. The sequence derives from a man younger than 40 who received the YFV17D yellow fever vaccine.

CDR3 coding DNA: TGTGCCAGCAGCGTAGTGGGACAGGGGGTTGGTGAAGCTTTCTTT. Its protein product is CASSVVGQGVGEAFF. The rearrangement links TRBV9 to TRBJ1-1, with 11 bases fitting TRBD1. Trimming took 0 bases from V and 7 from J; bases not matched to a gene: 5. The CDR3 runs 15 residues. The germline CDR1 and CDR2 sequences are SGDLS and YYNGEE.